The 16 T cell receptor beta chains below all came from one sample that was sequenced in a study of blood T cell repertoires in COVID-19. The protocol was immunoSEQ multiplex PCR, while the TCRdb copy is restricted to in-frame clones and leaves out a portion. The table has around 200,000 clones, roughly 84% seen once. The specimen was peripheral blood. Receptor source: a woman older than 75 with acute or convalescent COVID-19.

The chain recombines TRBV11-2 with TRBJ2-7, with D unclear. This CDR3 contains 14 residues. The V end lost 0 bases, the J end lost 1 base, and 7 bases lay between the germline ends. CDR1 is SGHAT, CDR2 FQNNGV, per germline. The CDR3 region is CASSLDRNSYEQYF. CDR3 bases: TGTGCCAGCAGCTTAGACAGGAATTCCTACGAGCAGTACTTC. The full variable domain, completed using reference TRBV11-2 and TRBJ2-7, is EAGVAQSPRYKIIEKRQSVAFWCNPISGHATLYWYQQILGQGPKLLIQFQNNGVVDDSQLPKDRFSAERLKGVDSTLKIQPAKLEDSAVYLCASSLDRNSYEQYFGPGTRLTVT.

The chain links TRBV28 to TRBJ2-7; tentative D call: TRBD2 (5 bases). V was clipped by 3 bases and J by 4 bases, with 16 bases between them. Germline lookup yields CDR1 MDHEN and CDR2 SYDVKM. This CDR3 is 15 amino acids long. The CDR3 here is CASSFWQAGGYEQYF. The CDR3 DNA follows: TGTGCCAGCAGTTTTTGGCAGGCGGGCGGGTACGAGCAGTACTTC.

The CDR3 spells CASSYRTGAHDYGYTF. DNA of the CDR3: TGTGCCAGCAGCTACCGGACAGGGGCTCACGACTATGGCTACACCTTC. The chain combines TRBV11-2 with TRBJ1-2; 9 nucleotides align to TRBD1. This CDR3 is built from 16 residues. The V segment lost 4 bases and the J segment 3 bases; nucleotides outside the gene matches: 9. Germline values: CDR1 SGHAT, CDR2 FQNNGV. Looking up the rest from reference TRBV11-2 and TRBJ1-2 gives the full variable domain: EAGVAQSPRYKIIEKRQSVAFWCNPISGHATLYWYQQILGQGPKLLIQFQNNGVVDDSQLPKDRFSAERLKGVDSTLKIQPAKLEDSAVYLCASSYRTGAHDYGYTFGSGTRLTVV.

V usage is TRBV7-2 and J usage is TRBJ2-7; perhaps TRBD1 as D (5 bases). The CDR3 covers 14 residues. The germline gives CDR1 SGHTA, CDR2 FQGNSA. V was pared by 0 bases and J by 6 bases, with 12 bases between. Here the CDR3 DNA reads TGTGCCAGCAGCTTAGCAGCCAGGGTGGGCGAGCAGTACTTC. Its protein product is CASSLAARVGEQYF.

The CDR3 is CATRQNSGNTIYF. CDR3 DNA: TGTGCCACAAGACAAAACTCTGGAAACACCATATATTTT. J is TRBJ1-3 and V is TRBV19, with D unresolved. This CDR3 region has 13 residues. Trimming cost V 10 bases and J 0 bases, with 10 bases left between them. Germline CDR1 is LNHDA and CDR2 is SQIVND (reference sequence). The whole variable domain, filled in from reference TRBV19 and TRBJ1-3, reads DGGITQSPKYLFRKEGQNVTLSCEQNLNHDAMYWYRQDPGQGLRLIYYSQIVNDFQKGDIAEGYSVSREKKESFPLTVTSAQKNPTAFYLCATRQNSGNTIYFGEGSWLTVV.

CDR3 nucleotide sequence: TGTGCCAGCAGTTACGGAGAGACCAAGTTCTTC. It specifies CASSYGETKFF. This chain links TRBV6-2 or TRBV6-3 with TRBJ2-1; no firm D call. Germline V gives CDR1 MNHEY, CDR2 SVGEGT. The CDR3 is 11 amino acids. V was pared by 2 bases and J by 14 bases, with 10 bases between.

This rearrangement joins TRBV3-1 (or the pseudogene TRBV3-2) to TRBJ1-6; the D gene is possibly TRBD1 (5 bases). With 3 bases removed from V and 8 bases from J, the gap between germline ends came to 17 bases. Germline assignment: CDR1 LGHDT and CDR2 YNNKEL (reference sequence). The CDR3 totals 16 residues. CDR3 sequence reads: CASSHQDAGGDSPLHF. Here the CDR3 DNA reads TGTGCCAGCAGCCACCAAGACGCAGGAGGGGATTCACCCCTCCACTTT.

The CDR3 bases are TGTGCCAGCAGTCGGGACTCAACTTACGAGCAGTACTTC. Amino acid sequence: CASSRDSTYEQYF. The V gene is TRBV6-5, the J gene TRBJ2-7, with D perhaps matching TRBD2 (6 bases). Trimming took 5 bases from V and 4 from J, leaving 12 bases between them. CDR1 and CDR2 (germline): MNHEY, SVGAGI. This CDR3 is 13 amino acids long.

The chain couples TRBV7-2 to TRBJ1-2; the D is unclear. The ends were cut back, 6 bases at V and 5 bases at J, with 10 bases in the middle. The CDR3 length is 12 residues. Germline CDR1 is SGHTA and CDR2 is FQGNSA. The CDR3: CASRTTEYGYTF. DNA of the CDR3: TGTGCCAGCAGGACAACCGAGTATGGCTACACCTTC.

This clone was recorded once. The genes are TRBV10-3 and TRBJ1-3; a weak D match, TRBD1 (5 bases). The CDR3 totals 15 residues. The V end was cut by 4 bases, the J end by 0 bases, with 10 bases between. Germline CDR1 is ENHRY and CDR2 is SYGVKD. The CDR3 coding sequence is TGTGCCATCAGTGTTGGGGGGAGCTCTGGAAACACCATATATTTT. Translating it yields CAISVGGSSGNTIYF.

The rearrangement joins TRBV25-1 to TRBJ1-2; D remains unclear. CDR3 length: 13 residues. Germline V CDR1 and CDR2: MGHDK, SYGVNS. Trimming cost V 6 bases and J 2 bases, with 10 bases left between them. CDR3 protein: CASRPDSNYGYTF. DNA of the CDR3: TGTGCCAGCAGGCCCGACTCAAACTATGGCTACACCTTC.

This clone was seen a few times. The chain employs TRBV12-5 and TRBJ1-2; no clear D. Between the trimmed V and J ends, which lost 3 bases and 4 bases, there was a span of 9 bases. The CDR3 covers 13 residues. The germline V gene has CDR1 LGHNT and CDR2 FRNRAP. The CDR3 protein is CASGLAGSYGYTF. CDR3 in DNA: TGTGCTAGTGGTTTAGCGGGGAGCTATGGCTACACCTTC. The whole variable domain, filled in from reference TRBV12-5 and TRBJ1-2, reads DARVTQTPRHKVTEMGQEVTMRCQPILGHNTVFWYRQTMMQGLELLAYFRNRAPLDDSGMPKDRFSAEMPDATLATLKIQPSEPRDSAVYFCASGLAGSYGYTFGSGTRLTVV.

V is TRBV3-1 (or the pseudogene TRBV3-2) and J is TRBJ1-1, with 7 bases that match TRBD1. The CDR3 is made up of 13 amino acids. CDR1 is LGHDT and CDR2 is YNNKEL in the germline V gene (reference sequence). J lost 4 bases, V lost 4 bases, and 3 bases had no gene match. The CDR3 protein is CASSLPGGTEAFF. The CDR3 coding sequence is TGTGCCAGCAGCCTCCCAGGGGGCACTGAAGCTTTCTTT.

This rearrangement joins TRBV18 to TRBJ1-1; no definite D call. The CDR3 length is 12 residues. Germline CDR1 KGHSH, CDR2 LQKENI. V lost 2 bases and J 5 bases, leaving 6 bases between the germline ends. In DNA form, the CDR3 reads TGTGCCAGCTCACCATGGGAGACTGAAGCTTTCTTT. Protein sequence: CASSPWETEAFF.

The chain couples TRBV19 to TRBJ1-2; 9 bases are shared with TRBD1. CDR3 length: 15 amino acids. With 7 bases clipped from V and 8 bases from J, the junction kept 14 bases outside the gene matches. Germline loops: CDR1 LNHDA, CDR2 SQIVND (reference sequence). In DNA form, the CDR3 reads TGTGCCAGTATGTCTCCGGGACAGGGCGGGCGAGGCTACACCTTC. Translation gives CASMSPGQGGRGYTF.

V usage is TRBV6-6 and J usage is TRBJ2-7, with 7 bases lining up with TRBD2. This CDR3 has 13 amino acids. Germline V gene data show CDR1 as MNHNY and CDR2 as SVGAGI (reference sequence). The ends lost 5 bases at V and 0 bases at J; junction bases unmatched: 1. For the CDR3, the DNA is TGTGCCAGCAGTCGGGAGGCCTCCTACGAGCAGTACTTC. This codes for CASSREASYEQYF.